This T cell receptor beta chain was found in a study of blood T cell repertoires in COVID-19 (dated by TCRdb to 2020 to 2022). Broadly, across the study: Samples from collaborators originated in the United States, Italy and Spain and spanned both the acute and convalescent phases of COVID-19. The prospective study material was composed of cDNA or gDNA derived from T cells, B-cell-depleted T cells, or PBMCs. Where HLA class I and class II types were available, the types were taken from metadata supplied by the sample provider, not from assay-based typing. Sample metadata almost always included a de-identified subject ID, COVID-19 status, age in years and sex. The repertoires were released in a freely available public database meant as a resource for research on the immune response to SARS-CoV-2. Samples were obtained from the ongoing ImmuneRACE study (first 160 participants) and from 1,200 or so subjects provided by 6 global collaborators. The dataset comprised deeply sampled blood TCRbeta repertoires from subjects exposed to, actively infected with, or recovered from COVID-19.

Whole blood was collected in K2EDTA tubes by collaborating institutions according to the institutions' own protocols. Collaborator samples were shipped for TCRbeta analysis as frozen whole blood, isolated PBMCs, or DNA extracted from either sample type. V loses 4 bases, J loses 3 bases, and the germline ends lie 10 bases apart. From its cysteine to its phenylalanine, the CDR3 spans 13 amino acids. The DNA shown is the 39-base CDR3, in frame from base 1. CDR1 and CDR2 were assigned from the germline V gene (reference sequence) as LGHDT and YNNKEL. TCRbeta CDR3 regions were amplified from genomic DNA using the immunoSEQ Assay, a bias-controlled multiplex PCR. The original methods were these. The number of nucleated cells in each sample was estimated from the amplification of reference gene primers within the assay. To quantify the absolute abundance of each unique TCRbeta CDR3 rearrangement, sequence reads were collapsed and filtered. Productive Simpson clonality was computed per sample as the square root of Simpson's diversity index over productive rearrangements. TCRdb took this table from immuneACCESS and kept in-frame rearrangements with V and J called. Such tables lack part of the clones; where checked against another copy, unresolved V genes explain under half of the gap, and the rest is unexplained. The D gene and trimming were derived from the DNA, and the V and J assignments and clone size from that table. For this sample the table gives some 160,000 clones, of which roughly 74% were detected only once. Roughly 14% of the sample rests with the top ten.

As concerns this clone: The target of this receptor is not known. No quality values exist for individual bases; no much larger clone is one base distant.

The paper's findings and limits, for the study overall: The quantity of clinical and demographic metadata differed by source and by participant and was supplied without curation.

Sequenced sample: peripheral blood. The chain is made from TRBV3-1 (or the pseudogene TRBV3-2) and TRBJ2-7; the D gene is perhaps TRBD1, on 5 matching bases. The source is an elderly woman with acute or convalescent COVID-19. The DNA reads as follows: TGTGCCAGCAGCCGGGGCTTGCTCTACGAGCAGTACTTC. The resulting protein is CASSRGLLYEQYF.